This TCR beta chain is from a study of cytomegalovirus exposure and HLA in healthy donors. The study, taken as a whole, reports: The study recorded about 160 TCR beta chains that were cytomegalovirus-associated. TCR beta sequences reportedly predicted the HLA-A and HLA-B alleles of most subjects accurately. HLA allele associations emerged for about 18,000 TCR beta sequences in a later analysis, at 0.05 false discovery rate.

In regard to this clone: The antigen is not known.

The PCR ran on 60 Vbeta and 13 Jbeta primers. Method: immunoSEQ multiplex PCR; TCRdb's copy keeps in-frame clones and lacks some. Of approximately 170,000 clones detected, about 81% appear once; the ten largest clones hold approximately 4.8%. This CDR3 comprises 15 residues. Germline V gene lookup returns CDR1 SGHVS and CDR2 FNYEAQ. Trimming left V 7 bases short and J 6 bases short, with 19 bases between. This receptor was taken from a man aged 25-45 years in good health and CMV-seropositive. The chain couples TRBV7-6 to TRBJ1-5; a possible D gene is TRBD1 (5 bases). Sequenced material: PBMCs. The CDR3 spells CASTRGEGIGQPQHF. CDR3 nucleotides: TGTGCCAGCACGCGGGGGGAAGGCATAGGTCAGCCCCAGCATTTT.